This TCR beta chain was recovered during a study of shared clonotypes between healthy human individuals. Regarding the study as a whole: Among donors, the sharing of clonotypes was expected to be influenced by sequencing depth.

Worth noting for this clone: Its target is unknown. This CDR3 is also generated by other DNA sequences in the sample.

Per germline, CDR1 KGHSH and CDR2 LQKENI. V was cut by 0 bases and J by 3 bases, with 5 bases left in between. CDR3 length: 13 residues. Profiled with immunoSEQ multiplex PCR; TCRdb holds only in-frame clones, not every one. The sample contains roughly 2,500,000 clones, roughly 93% of which appear only once. Sequencing used naive CD4+ T cells from PBMCs. Subset reported: CD45RA+ positively selected. This receptor was obtained from a man younger than 35 in good health. Some clones in this sample may be carry-over from other donors' samples. The chain employs TRBV18 and TRBJ1-1; no clear D gene. The DNA of the CDR3 is TGTGCCAGCTCACCACCGAGCGACACTGAAGCTTTCTTT. It translates to CASSPPSDTEAFF.